This entry lists 24 T cell receptor beta chains sequenced from one sample in a study of cytomegalovirus exposure and HLA in healthy donors. PCR was performed using 60 Vbeta and 13 Jbeta primers. Libraries were prepared by immunoSEQ multiplex PCR; TCRdb keeps only in-frame clonotypes and omits some of them. The sample lists about 180,000 clones; roughly 88% were seen once. The sequencing input was PBMCs. These receptors all stem from a boy younger than 10 in good health and CMV-seronegative.

The chain employs TRBV6-5 and TRBJ1-3, with 7 bases matching TRBD1. The CDR3 is 14 residues long. The trim removed 6 bases at V and 2 bases at J, leaving 4 bases unmatched. Germline lookup yields CDR1 MNHEY and CDR2 SVGAGI. This chain's CDR3 is CASSPDRAGNTIYF. The DNA for the CDR3 is TGTGCCAGCAGCCCCGACAGGGCTGGAAACACCATATATTTT.

The chain couples TRBV4-3 to TRBJ1-1; D gene unclear. This CDR3 spans 14 amino acids. Germline V gives CDR1 LGHNA, CDR2 YSLEER. Trimming took 0 bases from V and 4 from J, leaving 9 bases between them. The DNA for the CDR3 is TGCGCCAGCAGCCAAGACGGGGTAGTCACTGAAGCTTTCTTT. Protein: CASSQDGVVTEAFF.

V usage is TRBV6-6 and J usage is TRBJ1-2; no firm D call. V was trimmed by 8 bases and J by 4 bases, leaving 20 bases between them. Germline CDR1 reads MNHNY; CDR2 reads SVGAGI (reference sequence). The CDR3 extends over 15 amino acids. CDR3 in DNA: TGTGCCAGCGCGTTTTCCGTGGCAGGAGGCTATGGCTACACCTTC. Amino acid sequence: CASAFSVAGGYGYTF.

Concerning this clone itself: No conserved phenylalanine or tryptophan is present at the end of the CDR3, so a read error is the likely explanation. No DNA is shown, since the ends of the CDR3 on it are uncertain; the CDR3 is the one TCRdb lists. The V call is TRBV27, the J call TRBJ1-1; the D call in the table, TRBD1, was not verified against the DNA. Germline V gives CDR1 MNHEY, CDR2 SMNVEV (reference sequence). The CDR3 has 11 amino acids, counting both end residues. This CDR3 reads CASSLGKGAHI.

This clone has just a few counts. V and J are TRBV5-8 and TRBJ2-1, with D tentatively TRBD2 (6 bases). The CDR3 totals 13 residues. Germline V gives CDR1 SGHTS, CDR2 YDEGEE. Between the trimmed V and J ends, which lost 1 base and 5 bases, there was a span of 7 bases. CDR3 nucleotide sequence: TGTGCCAGCAGCTTGATAGCGGACAATGAGCAGTTCTTC. Protein: CASSLIADNEQFF. Using reference TRBV5-8 and TRBJ2-1 for the parts outside the CDR3, the full variable domain is EAGVTQSPTHLIKTRGQQATLRCSPISGHTSVYWYQQALGLGLQFLLWYDEGEERNRGNFPPRFSGRQFPNYSSELNVNALELEDSALYLCASSLIADNEQFFGPGTRLTVL.

The J gene is TRBJ1-5, the V gene TRBV6-6, with 9 positions matching TRBD1. CDR1 is MNHNY and CDR2 is SVGAGI in the germline V gene (reference sequence). The CDR3 is 14 residues long. J lost 7 bases, V lost 6 bases, and 7 bases had no gene match. CDR3 in DNA: TGTGCCAGCAGACCCGGACAGGGGACGCAGCCCCAGCATTTT. It is translated as CASRPGQGTQPQHF.

This clone was recorded a few times. V and J are TRBV6-6 and TRBJ1-1; a possible D gene is TRBD1 (6 bases). The germline gives CDR1 MNHNY, CDR2 SVGAGI (reference sequence). This CDR3 spans 14 amino acids. Trimming cost V 2 bases and J 1 base, with 8 bases left between them. The CDR3 spells CASSYTGQNTEAFF. As DNA, the CDR3 is TGTGCCAGCAGTTACACAGGGCAGAACACTGAAGCTTTCTTT.

This clone showed up just a few times. The V and J genes are TRBV9 and TRBJ2-7, with D tentatively TRBD2 (5 bases). The V end was cut by 0 bases, the J end by 3 bases, with 13 bases between. The V gene's germline CDR1 is SGDLS and CDR2 YYNGEE. The CDR3 length is 15 residues. The CDR3 DNA reads TGTGCCAGCAGCGTAGGGTGGGCTAGCAGCTACGAGCAGTACTTC. It translates to CASSVGWASSYEQYF.

CDR3 bases: TGTGCCAGCAGGGAGGGACGGAACACTGAAGCTTTCTTT. Amino acids: CASREGRNTEAFF. This sequence joins TRBV2 and TRBJ1-1, with D tentatively TRBD1 (5 bases). V shed 6 bases and J shed 1 base, with 9 bases lying between them. The CDR3 covers 13 residues. CDR1 and CDR2 (germline): SNHLY, FYNNEI.

The V and J genes are TRBV6-5 and TRBJ2-7; tentatively, D is TRBD1 (5 bases). Germline loops: CDR1 MNHEY, CDR2 SVGAGI. The CDR3 is 14 amino acids. V was trimmed by 2 bases and J by 6 bases, leaving 14 bases between them. The CDR3 spells CASSYDGSRGEQYV. The CDR3 nucleotides read TGTGCCAGCAGTTACGATGGATCAAGGGGCGAGCAGTACGTC.

V and J are TRBV6-5 and TRBJ1-4, with D hard to call. Germline CDR1 reads MNHEY; CDR2 reads SVGAGI. The CDR3 has 14 residues. V lost 5 bases and J 4 bases, leaving 11 bases between the germline ends. The CDR3 DNA sequence: TGTGCCAGCAGTGCGGGCCCTTTTAATGAAAAACTGTTTTTT. Protein product: CASSAGPFNEKLFF.

The chain couples TRBV5-4 to TRBJ1-1, with D perhaps matching TRBD1 (6 bases). Trimming cost V 4 bases and J 0 bases, with 10 bases left between them. Germline CDR1 SGHNT, CDR2 YYREEE (reference sequence). The CDR3 totals 14 residues. As DNA, the CDR3 is TGTGCCAGCAGCGGACAGTCCTTGAACACTGAAGCTTTCTTT. Translating it yields CASSGQSLNTEAFF.

V gene TRBV2 combines with J gene TRBJ2-1, with D maybe TRBD1 (6 bases). In germline, CDR1 is SNHLY, CDR2 FYNNEI. This CDR3 comprises 13 residues. V dropped 7 bases and J dropped 6 bases, with 13 bases sitting between them. The CDR3 here is CASNRASSNEQFF. CDR3 bases: TGTGCCAGCAACAGGGCGTCCAGCAATGAGCAGTTCTTC.

The genes are TRBV25-1 and TRBJ2-5, with 9 bases lining up with TRBD1. CDR3 length equals 14 residues. The V gene end was trimmed by 7 bases and the J gene end by 2 bases; junction bases not matched to a gene: 5. From germline, CDR1 is MGHDK and CDR2 SYGVNS. CDR3 sequence: CASTDRGNQETQYF. CDR3 nucleotides: TGTGCCAGCACGGACAGGGGCAATCAAGAGACCCAGTACTTC.

The V call is TRBV11-2, the J call TRBJ2-7; possible D gene TRBD2, 6 bases. Germline values: CDR1 SGHAT, CDR2 FQNNGV. V was cut by 3 bases and J by 4 bases, with 10 bases left in between. The CDR3 is made up of 13 amino acids. The CDR3 bases are TGTGCCAGCAGCTTCGGAGCGGGTTACGAGCAGTACTTC. Protein product: CASSFGAGYEQYF.

The chain has TRBV2 and TRBJ1-2, with a weak D call TRBD1 (6 bases). Trimming shortened V by 6 bases and J by 4 bases, and 21 bases separated the two germline ends. Germline CDR1 reads SNHLY; CDR2 reads FYNNEI. CDR3 length: 16 amino acids. CDR3 loop: CASSTNQGQRLYGYTF. Written as DNA, the CDR3 is TGTGCCAGCAGCACAAACCAAGGACAGAGACTCTATGGCTACACCTTC.

This clone was observed a single time. The CDR3: CASSIAGLQGSYNEQFF. CDR3 nucleotide sequence: TGTGCCAGTAGTATAGCGGGGTTACAGGGATCCTACAATGAGCAGTTCTTC. V and J are TRBV19 and TRBJ2-1; maybe TRBD1 (6 bases). V lost 1 base to trimming and J lost 1 base, with 14 bases between them. The CDR3 consists of 17 residues. In germline, CDR1 is LNHDA, CDR2 SQIVND (reference sequence).

The chain recombines TRBV6-1 with TRBJ1-2; D is possibly TRBD1 (6 bases). V lost 5 bases to trimming and J lost 3 bases, with 10 bases between them. CDR1 MNHNS and CDR2 SASEGT come from the germline V gene. CDR3 size: 13 residues. CDR3 amino acids: CASSHREDYGYTF. The DNA for the CDR3 is TGTGCCAGCAGTCACAGGGAAGACTATGGCTACACCTTC.

The gene calls are TRBV18 and TRBJ1-1; tentative D call: TRBD1 (5 bases). V shed 4 bases and J shed 6 bases, with 18 bases lying between them. Germline V gene data show CDR1 as KGHSH and CDR2 as LQKENI. This CDR3 spans 15 amino acids. Here the CDR3 DNA reads TGTGCCAGCTCACGGATAGGGGATGGTATCGCTGAAGCTTTCTTT. Translating gives CASSRIGDGIAEAFF. The full variable domain, with the rest looked up from reference TRBV18 and TRBJ1-1, is NAGVMQNPRHLVRRRGQEARLRCSPMKGHSHVYWYRQLPEEGLKFMVYLQKENIIDESGMPKERFSAEFPKEGPSILRIQQVVRGDSAAYFCASSRIGDGIAEAFFGQGTRLTVV.

The chain carries TRBV5-1 and TRBJ1-1, with 9 bases aligning to TRBD1. The germline gives CDR1 SGHRS, CDR2 YFSETQ. V lost 3 bases and J lost 6; bases outside the gene matches: 9. The CDR3 loop spans 15 amino acids. The CDR3 loop reads CASSYSMGQGAEAFF. Written as DNA, the CDR3 is TGCGCCAGCAGCTACTCAATGGGACAGGGTGCTGAAGCTTTCTTT.

The chain recombines TRBV13 with TRBJ1-1; D is uncertain. The germline V and J ends were trimmed by 0 bases and 6 bases, with 2 bases remaining between them. CDR1 and CDR2 (germline): PRHDT, FYEKMQ (reference sequence). The length of the CDR3 is 11 residues. CDR3 DNA: TGTGCCAGCAGCTTAGGCGCTGAAGCTTTCTTT. Translating it yields CASSLGAEAFF.

The V gene is TRBV7-2, the J gene TRBJ1-1; D gene unclear. Trimming pared 5 bases from V and 0 bases from J, leaving 13 bases between. This CDR3 comprises 15 residues. Germline CDR1 and CDR2: SGHTA and FQGNSA. CDR3 DNA: TGTGCCAGCAGCCCGAGGGTAGGAATGAACACTGAAGCTTTCTTT. Protein sequence: CASSPRVGMNTEAFF.

The table lists this clone with a few counts. The chain carries TRBV4-3 and TRBJ2-3; D possibly corresponds to TRBD2 (6 bases). V was cut by 4 bases and J by 6 bases, with 20 bases left in between. Germline V lookup: CDR1 LGHNA, CDR2 YSLEER. This CDR3 region has 16 residues. CDR3 loop: CASSPTGTASRDTQYF. The CDR3 DNA sequence: TGCGCCAGCAGCCCCACTGGGACTGCATCCAGGGATACGCAGTATTTT.

The chain combines TRBV7-9 with TRBJ2-7, with 8 bases that match TRBD1. Germline-derived CDR1 and CDR2 are SEHNR and FQNEAQ (reference sequence). The V gene end was trimmed by 5 bases and the J gene end by 4 bases; junction bases not matched to a gene: 1. The CDR3 runs to 12 residues. CDR3 residues: CASSGTGYEQYV. Here the CDR3 DNA reads TGTGCCAGCAGCGGGACAGGTTACGAGCAGTACGTC.